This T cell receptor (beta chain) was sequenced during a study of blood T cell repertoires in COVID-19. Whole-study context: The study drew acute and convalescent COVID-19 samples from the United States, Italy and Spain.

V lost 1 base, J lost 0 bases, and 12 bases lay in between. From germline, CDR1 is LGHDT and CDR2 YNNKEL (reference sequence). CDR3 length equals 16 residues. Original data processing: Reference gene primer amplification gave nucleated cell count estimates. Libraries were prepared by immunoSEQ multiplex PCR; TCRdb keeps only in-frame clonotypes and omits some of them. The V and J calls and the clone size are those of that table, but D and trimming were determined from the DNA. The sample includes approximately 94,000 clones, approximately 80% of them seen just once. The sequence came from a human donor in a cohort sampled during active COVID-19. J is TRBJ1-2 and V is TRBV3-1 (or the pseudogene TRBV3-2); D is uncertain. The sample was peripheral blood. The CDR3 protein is CASSQGGSYSNYGYTF. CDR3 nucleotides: TGTGCCAGCAGCCAAGGAGGATCTTACTCTAACTATGGCTACACCTTC.